These 21 T cell receptor beta chains were all obtained from the same sample, sequenced in a study of shared clonotypes between healthy human individuals. Using immunoSEQ multiplex PCR, the repertoire was profiled, and TCRdb retains in-frame clones only, with some absent. The sample includes about 490,000 clones, 76% seen only once; the top ten take roughly 13%. Material: PBMCs. These TCRs come from a woman aged 40-49 years in good health. Some clones in this sample may be carry-over from other donors' samples.

The gene calls are TRBV10-2 and TRBJ2-4; 10 bases align to TRBD1. Losses at the gene ends were 2 bases for V and 6 bases for J; bases not matched to a gene: 1. Germline V lookup: CDR1 WSHSY, CDR2 SAAADI. The CDR3 length is 14 residues. DNA of the CDR3: TGCGCCAGCAGTGAGGACAGGGGGCTAAACATTCAGTACTTC. It specifies CASSEDRGLNIQYF.

The rearrangement uses TRBV29-1 and TRBJ2-7; TRBD1 matches at 10 bases. The CDR3 has 14 residues. The germline gives CDR1 SQVTM, CDR2 ANQGSEA. The V segment lost 2 bases and the J segment 7 bases; nucleotides outside the gene matches: 8. The CDR3 bases are TGCAGCGTTGAACGTGGGGACAGGGGACGGGAGCAGTACTTC. Its translation is CSVERGDRGREQYF.

The chain uses TRBV18 and TRBJ2-6; D is possibly TRBD1 (5 bases). Germline assignment: CDR1 KGHSH and CDR2 LQKENI. Trimming left V 6 bases short and J 1 base short, with 13 bases between. There are 16 residues in the CDR3. The CDR3 DNA reads TGTGCCAGCTCCCACGAAGGGGTTTCTGGGGCCAACGTCCTGACTTTC. This gives the protein CASSHEGVSGANVLTF.

V gene TRBV9 combines with J gene TRBJ2-7; D might be TRBD1 (5 bases). Germline assignment: CDR1 SGDLS and CDR2 YYNGEE. The CDR3 runs to 12 residues. V gave up 3 bases and J gave up 6 bases, with 10 bases separating them. The CDR3 nucleotides read TGTGCCAGCAGCGGGGTTGGGGCCGAGCAGTACTTC. Protein sequence: CASSGVGAEQYF. Complete variable domain (other parts from reference TRBV9 and TRBJ2-7): DSGVTQTPKHLITATGQRVTLRCSPRSGDLSVYWYQQSLDQGLQFLIQYYNGEERAKGNILERFSAQQFPDLHSELNLSSLELGDSALYFCASSGVGAEQYFGPGTRLTVT.

Ten or more counts support this clone. This chain joins TRBV28 and TRBJ1-3; 7 bases fit TRBD1. Germline CDR1 is MDHEN and CDR2 is SYDVKM. The ends lost 2 bases at V and 4 bases at J; junction bases unmatched: 8. This CDR3 is 16 amino acids long. This CDR3 reads CASSLSGSGGGNTIYF. CDR3 coding DNA: TGTGCCAGCAGTTTAAGCGGGTCAGGGGGAGGAAACACCATATATTTT.

On this clone itself: The likely explanation is a read error, given a far larger clone one base away. V and J are TRBV30 and TRBJ2-1; D assignment may be TRBD1 or TRBD2 (6 bases each). In germline, CDR1 is GTSNPN, CDR2 SVGIG (reference sequence). This CDR3 is built from 13 residues. DNA for the CDR3: TGTGCCTGGAGAACAGGGAGGTTGAATGAGCAGCTCTTC. Protein sequence: CAWRTGRLNEQLF.

This clone has just one count. The rearrangement links TRBV19 to TRBJ2-2, with 7 nucleotides matching TRBD2. The CDR3 is 12 residues long. The V gene's germline CDR1 is LNHDA and CDR2 SQIVND (reference sequence). J was trimmed by 5 bases and V by 10 bases; bases with no gene match: 4. The chain's CDR3 is CATNSGTGELFF. CDR3 DNA sequence: TGTGCCACCAATAGCGGGACCGGGGAGCTGTTTTTT.

Concerning this clone itself: Within the sample, other DNA sequences also encode this same CDR3. The chain recombines TRBV27 with TRBJ2-3; 8 bases agree with TRBD1. Trimming at V came to 3 bases and at J to 5 bases, leaving 4 bases not matched to a gene. The germline gives CDR1 MNHEY, CDR2 SMNVEV (reference sequence). The CDR3 consists of 14 residues. As DNA, the CDR3 is TGTGCCAGCAGTTTGCAGGGGGCGTTAGATACGCAGTATTTT. This codes for CASSLQGALDTQYF.

CDR3 residues: CSVEDRNRAKTQYF. The CDR3 DNA sequence: TGCAGCGTTGAAGATAGGAACAGGGCGAAGACCCAGTACTTC. This chain connects TRBV29-1 to TRBJ2-5, with D possibly matching TRBD1 (6 bases). From germline, CDR1 is SQVTM and CDR2 ANQGSEA. Between the trimmed V and J ends, which lost 0 bases and 6 bases, there was a span of 14 bases. This CDR3 contains 14 residues.

V usage is TRBV7-3 and J usage is TRBJ2-1, with D perhaps being TRBD1 or TRBD2 (6 bases each). V was cut by 4 bases and J by 0 bases, with 13 bases left in between. Germline V gene sequence: CDR1 SGHTA, CDR2 FQGTGA. The CDR3 contains 16 residues. CDR3 amino acids: CASSWGAVGSYNEQFF. The DNA for the CDR3 is TGTGCCAGCAGCTGGGGGGCGGTAGGCTCCTACAATGAGCAGTTCTTC.

This clone was counted only a few times. The chain joins TRBV27 to TRBJ2-1; TRBD2 matches at 10 bases. The CDR3 has 18 amino acids. Germline V gives CDR1 MNHEY, CDR2 SMNVEV (reference sequence). Trimming removed 2 bases from V and 11 bases from J; junction bases left unmatched: 18. This CDR3 is CASSLKGPRAGGPGKQFF. DNA of the CDR3: TGTGCCAGCAGTTTAAAGGGCCCAAGAGCGGGAGGGCCTGGGAAGCAGTTCTTC.

The rearrangement links TRBV5-1 to TRBJ2-1; 7 positions agree with TRBD2. Per the germline V gene, CDR1 is SGHRS and CDR2 is YFSETQ. Germline trimming cut 4 bases from V and 0 bases from J; bases unmatched to any gene: 10. There are 17 residues in the CDR3. Here the CDR3 reads CASSGGLPGGSYNEQFF. In nucleotides, the CDR3 is TGCGCCAGCAGCGGGGGACTACCCGGGGGCTCCTACAATGAGCAGTTCTTC.

The gene calls are TRBV7-9 and TRBJ2-2; D gene ambiguous. The CDR3 length is 14 residues. Deletions cut 1 base from V and 6 bases from J, with 9 bases between. CDR1 SEHNR and CDR2 FQNEAQ come from the germline V gene (reference sequence). CDR3 sequence: CASSLGVQSGELFF. The CDR3 DNA reads as TGTGCCAGCAGCTTAGGGGTTCAGTCCGGGGAGCTGTTTTTT.

The chain employs TRBV28 and TRBJ2-7; D is perhaps TRBD1 (5 bases). The CDR3 length is 15 residues. Looked up from germline, CDR1 is MDHEN and CDR2 is SYDVKM. Trimming pared 1 base from V and 1 base from J, leaving 11 bases between. The CDR3 here is CASSLYQGMSYEQYF. Written as DNA, the CDR3 is TGTGCCAGCAGTTTATATCAGGGAATGTCCTACGAGCAGTACTTC.

The V and J genes are TRBV30 and TRBJ1-2, with a possible D match to TRBD1 (6 bases). Trimming left V 2 bases short and J 1 base short, with 8 bases between. Germline lookup yields CDR1 GTSNPN and CDR2 SVGIG (reference sequence). The CDR3 extends over 13 amino acids. CDR3 amino acids: CAWSPGDNYGYTF. The CDR3 DNA sequence: TGTGCCTGGAGTCCAGGGGATAACTATGGCTACACCTTC.

To note about this clone: A read error is possible here, since a much larger clone lies one base away. The CDR3 region is CAWSMGGKNIQHF. The DNA for the CDR3 is TGTGCCTGGAGTATGGGCGGCAAAAACATTCAGCACTTC. V gene TRBV30 combines with J gene TRBJ2-4, with D hard to call. The CDR3 has 13 residues. Germline V gene data show CDR1 as GTSNPN and CDR2 as SVGIG (reference sequence).

The chain employs TRBV5-1 and TRBJ1-4; 10 bases fit TRBD1. CDR3 size: 16 residues. Germline lookup yields CDR1 SGHRS and CDR2 YFSETQ. Germline trimming cut 4 bases from V and 5 bases from J; bases unmatched to any gene: 8. CDR3 region: CASSGLPGQGNEKLFF. The CDR3 region has the DNA TGCGCCAGCAGCGGACTACCGGGACAGGGGAATGAAAAACTGTTTTTT.

The chain is built from TRBV5-1 and TRBJ1-1; 9 bases agree with TRBD1. The CDR3 sequence is 14 residues long. V shed 4 bases and J 4 bases; nucleotides not matched to a gene: 5. In germline, CDR1 is SGHRS, CDR2 YFSETQ. CDR3 DNA sequence: TGCGCCAGCAGCGCAGGGACAGGGAGCACTGAAGCTTTCTTT. Translation: CASSAGTGSTEAFF.

Remarks on this clone: A single base separates this from a much larger clone, so it may be a read error. The sample holds other DNA sequences that translate to the same CDR3. This chain joins TRBV29-1 and TRBJ1-1; D gene unclear. The V gene's germline CDR1 is SQVTM and CDR2 ANQGSEA. The CDR3 length is 13 residues. The CDR3 sequence: CSVSGNMNTEALF. The CDR3 DNA sequence: TGCAGCGTCTCGGGGAACATGAACACTGAAGCTCTCTTT. Full variable domain (remainder filled in from reference TRBV29-1 and TRBJ1-1): SAVISQKPSRDICQRGTSLTIQCQVDSQVTMMFWYRQQPGQSLTLIATANQGSEATYESGFVIDKFPISRPNLTFSTLTVSNMSPEDSSIYLCSVSGNMNTEALFGQGTRLTVV.

The genes are TRBV27 and TRBJ1-2, with D maybe TRBD1 (5 bases). CDR1 is MNHEY and CDR2 is SMNVEV in the germline V gene (reference sequence). CDR3 length: 14 amino acids. With 2 bases removed from V and 2 bases from J, the gap between germline ends came to 9 bases. The DNA of the CDR3 is TGTGCCAGCAGTTTAGGCCGACAGAACTATGGCTACACCTTC. Translated: CASSLGRQNYGYTF.

In DNA form, the CDR3 reads TGTGCCAGCAGTTACCCCCCCAGCCGAGAAAAACTGTTTTTT. Amino acid sequence: CASSYPPSREKLFF. The chain employs TRBV6-5 and TRBJ1-4; no clear D gene. The CDR3 sequence is 14 residues long. Trimming removed 2 bases from V and 8 bases from J, with 12 bases in between. Germline lookup yields CDR1 MNHEY and CDR2 SVGAGI.